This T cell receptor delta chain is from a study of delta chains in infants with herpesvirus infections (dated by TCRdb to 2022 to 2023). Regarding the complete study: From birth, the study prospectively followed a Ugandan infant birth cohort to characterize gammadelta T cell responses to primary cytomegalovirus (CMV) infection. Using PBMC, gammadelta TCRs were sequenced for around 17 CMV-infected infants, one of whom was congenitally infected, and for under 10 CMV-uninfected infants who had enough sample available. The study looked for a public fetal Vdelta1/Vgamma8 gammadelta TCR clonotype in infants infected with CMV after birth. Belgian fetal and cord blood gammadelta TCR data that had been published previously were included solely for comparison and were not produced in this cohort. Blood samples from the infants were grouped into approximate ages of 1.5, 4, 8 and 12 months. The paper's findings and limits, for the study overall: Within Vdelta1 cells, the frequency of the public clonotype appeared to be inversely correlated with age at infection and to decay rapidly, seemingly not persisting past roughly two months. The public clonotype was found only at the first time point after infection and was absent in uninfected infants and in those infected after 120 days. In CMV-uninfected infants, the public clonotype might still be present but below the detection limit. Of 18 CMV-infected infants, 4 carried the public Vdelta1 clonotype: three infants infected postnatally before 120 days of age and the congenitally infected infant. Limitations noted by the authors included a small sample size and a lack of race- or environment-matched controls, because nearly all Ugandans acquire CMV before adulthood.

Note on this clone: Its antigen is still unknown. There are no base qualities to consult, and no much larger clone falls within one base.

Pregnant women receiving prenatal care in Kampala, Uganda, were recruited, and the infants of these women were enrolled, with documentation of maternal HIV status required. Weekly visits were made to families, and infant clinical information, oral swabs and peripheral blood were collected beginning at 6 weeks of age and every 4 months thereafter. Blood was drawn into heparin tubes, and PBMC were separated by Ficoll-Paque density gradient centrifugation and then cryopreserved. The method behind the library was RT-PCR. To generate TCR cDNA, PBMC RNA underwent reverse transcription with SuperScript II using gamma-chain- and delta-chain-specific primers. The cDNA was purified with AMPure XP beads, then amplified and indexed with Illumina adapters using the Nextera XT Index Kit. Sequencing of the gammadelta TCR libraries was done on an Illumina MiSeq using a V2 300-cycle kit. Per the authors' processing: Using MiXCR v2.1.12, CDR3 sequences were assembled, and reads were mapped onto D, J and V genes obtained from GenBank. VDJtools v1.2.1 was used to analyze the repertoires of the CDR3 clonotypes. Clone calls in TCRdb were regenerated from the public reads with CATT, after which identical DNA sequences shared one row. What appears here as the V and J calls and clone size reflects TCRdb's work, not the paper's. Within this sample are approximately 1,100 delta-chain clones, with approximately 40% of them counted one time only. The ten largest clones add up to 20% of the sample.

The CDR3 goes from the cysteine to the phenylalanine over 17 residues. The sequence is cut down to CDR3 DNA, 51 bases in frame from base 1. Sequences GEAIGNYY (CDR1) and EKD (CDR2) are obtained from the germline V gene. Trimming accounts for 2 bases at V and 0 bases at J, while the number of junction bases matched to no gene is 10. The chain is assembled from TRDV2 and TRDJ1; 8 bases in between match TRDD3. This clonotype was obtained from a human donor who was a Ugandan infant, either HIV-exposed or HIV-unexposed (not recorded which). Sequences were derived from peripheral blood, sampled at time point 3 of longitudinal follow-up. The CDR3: CACDNVLGALYTDKLIF. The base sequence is TGTGCCTGTGACAACGTACTGGGGGCCCTTTACACCGATAAACTCATCTTT.